The sequence of this TCR beta chain was determined in a study of cytomegalovirus exposure and HLA in healthy donors. The study's findings and limits: Productive rates of about 90% or about 30% were seen for most TCR beta V segments in an earlier analysis. TCR beta chains numbering roughly 150 were designated cytomegalovirus-associated. A later analysis reportedly identified an Asian-associated ancestry cluster as carrying fewer N-insertions than the 666-donor mean.

60 Vbeta and 13 Jbeta primers were used in PCR. The repertoire was sequenced with immunoSEQ multiplex PCR; TCRdb's copy has only in-frame clones and lacks some. The sample spans about 140,000 clones; the ten largest clones claim 2.7%. V lost 3 bases to trimming and J lost 8 bases, with 20 bases between them. Germline CDR1 SEHNR, CDR2 FQNEAQ (reference sequence). This CDR3 is built from 16 residues. With respect to this clone: Antigen specificity is unknown.

This chain links TRBV7-9 with TRBJ1-3, with a tentative D call TRBD1 (5 bases). The source material was PBMCs. This receptor was obtained from a man aged 35 to 55 in good health and CMV-seronegative. For the CDR3, the DNA is TGTGCCAGCAGCTTTAGAAGGGACTCTGGCGGTGACACCATATATTTT. Translated, it gives CASSFRRDSGGDTIYF.